This is a list of T cell receptor beta chains from one sample in a study of spatial heterogeneity in lung cancer. A single record per CDR3 protein comes from TCRdb applying MiXCR to the 5' RACE reads. The sample yields about 3,300 distinct CDR3 sequences, around 20% seen once. This specimen consisted of PBMCs, obtained at follow-up. These receptors originate from a male donor with early-stage non-small cell lung cancer. CDR3s include the opening cysteine and the closing phenylalanine or tryptophan. Fields, in order: clone size, J gene, V gene, D gene, CDR3 length, CDR3 DNA, CDR3 protein. The D gene is left open where the match is weak. Clone size is stated in some rows and not others, as once, few, many or a class when expanded.

once,TRBJ2-3,TRBV5-1,TRBD2,15,TGCGCCAGCAGCTCCAGCGGGAGAAGCACAGATACGCAGTATTTT,CASSSSGRSTDTQYF
medium-sized,TRBJ1-1,TRBV15,.,15,TGTGCCACCAGCAGAGATTCGCGAGGAGGCGGTTTGAGCTTCTTT,CATSRDSRGGGLSFF
.,TRBJ2-1,TRBV24-1,TRBD2,16,TGTGCCACCAGTGATTCTAGCGGGGGAGAGGGTAATGAGCAGTTCTTC,CATSDSSGGEGNEQFF
few,TRBJ2-1,TRBV27,TRBD2,17,TGTGCCAGCAGTTTAAGAGCGGGCGGGAGGGCCTGGAATGAGCAGTTCTTC,CASSLRAGGRAWNEQFF
many,TRBJ2-5,TRBV12-3/TRBV12-4,.,15,TGTGCCAGCAGTTTAGGTCTAAAGCTGGGGGAGACCCAGTACTTC,CASSLGLKLGETQYF
medium-sized,TRBJ2-1,TRBV5-1,TRBD2,15,TGCGCCAGCAGGACCCTAGCGGGAGTAGCTAATGAGCAGTTCTTC,CASRTLAGVANEQFF
many,TRBJ1-4,TRBV6-4,.,17,TGTGCCAGCACCGCGAAAAACCAGGCGCCGATGTATGAAAAACTGTTTTTT,CASTAKNQAPMYEKLFF
many,TRBJ1-3,TRBV7-8,TRBD1,14,TGTGCCAGCAGTCTTGACAGGGGAAGAAACACCATATATTTT,CASSLDRGRNTIYF
large,TRBJ1-4,TRBV7-2,.,12,TGTGCCAGCAGCTGGGCCGAGGAAAAACTGTTTTTT,CASSWAEEKLFF
medium-sized,TRBJ1-5,TRBV7-9,.,14,TGTGCCAGCAGCTTCGACGGTTACAATCAGCCCCAGCATTTT,CASSFDGYNQPQHF
once,TRBJ1-5,TRBV7-2,TRBD1,15,TGTGCCAGCAGCCTAGTCGGACAGGCCAATCAGCCCCAGCATTTT,CASSLVGQANQPQHF
many,TRBJ2-4,TRBV5-8,.,15,TGTGCCAGCAGCTTGGTGCAGGCGGTGAAAAACATTCAGTACTTC,CASSLVQAVKNIQYF
.,TRBJ1-6,TRBV12-3/TRBV12-4,.,14,TGTGCCAGCAGTTTAGCAGGGAGAGGGTCACCCCTCCACTTT,CASSLAGRGSPLHF
medium-sized,TRBJ1-1,TRBV3-1,.,13,TGTGCCAGCAGCCAACCAGGGAACACTGAAGCTTTCTTT,CASSQPGNTEAFF
medium-sized,TRBJ1-1,TRBV12-3/TRBV12-4,.,15,TGTGCCAGCAGTTTAGCGGACGGCGGAGAAGGTGAAGCTTTCTTT,CASSLADGGEGEAFF
many,TRBJ2-5,TRBV7-9,.,17,TGTGCCAGCAGCTTAGGATCTGGGAGCGGCGGCTACGAGACCCAGTACTTC,CASSLGSGSGGYETQYF
many,TRBJ2-2,TRBV4-3,.,16,TGCGCCAGCAGCCAGGGATCCATTTTTATGGCCGGGGAGCTGTTTTTT,CASSQGSIFMAGELFF
few,TRBJ2-2,TRBV5-4,.,17,TGTGCCAGCAGCTTGGCCGACAGGTCAGACAGCACCGGGGAGCTGTTTTTT,CASSLADRSDSTGELFF
medium-sized,TRBJ2-1,TRBV7-2,.,14,TGTGCCAGCAGCTTTACAGGCTCCTACAATGAGCAGTTCTTC,CASSFTGSYNEQFF
.,TRBJ2-7,TRBV6-2/TRBV6-3,.,13,TGTGCCAGCAGTTACCCAGGGATGTACGAGCAGTACTTC,CASSYPGMYEQYF
medium-sized,TRBJ2-5,TRBV20-1,TRBD2,15,TGCAGTGCTAGAGGTTCTAGCGGGGGCAGGGAGACCCAGTACTTC,CSARGSSGGRETQYF
medium-sized,TRBJ2-7,TRBV11-2,.,16,TGTGCCAGCAGCCGTTCATGGGACGCCCCAGCCTACGAGCAGTACTTC,CASSRSWDAPAYEQYF
medium-sized,TRBJ2-3,TRBV7-2,.,13,TGTGCCAGCAGCCATCCCGGGTCAGATACGCAGTATTTT,CASSHPGSDTQYF
.,TRBJ1-4,TRBV13,.,14,TGTGCCAGCAGCTTCCGGGCCTATAATGAAAAACTGTTTTTT,CASSFRAYNEKLFF
.,TRBJ2-7,TRBV12-3/TRBV12-4,.,14,TGTGCCAGCAGGAGGGACTGGATATCCTACGAGCAGTACTTC,CASRRDWISYEQYF
.,TRBJ2-1,TRBV18,TRBD1,14,TGTGCCAGCTCCAGGGGACAGCGAGGGAATGAGCAGTTCTTC,CASSRGQRGNEQFF
.,TRBJ2-3,TRBV20-1,.,15,TGCAGTGCAACTTTAACTAGCCGCTCAGCAGATACGCAGTATTTT,CSATLTSRSADTQYF
medium-sized,TRBJ1-5,TRBV7-9,.,15,TGTGCCAGCAGCCACACGGGGCCGGGCAATCAGCCCCAGCATTTT,CASSHTGPGNQPQHF
many,TRBJ2-3,TRBV7-6,TRBD1,18,TGTGCCAGCAGCTTAGCGAGTTGGGGGACAGGGGGCACAGATACGCAGTATTTT,CASSLASWGTGGTDTQYF
medium-sized,TRBJ1-1,TRBV7-2,.,13,TGTGCCAGCAGCTTAGGTGGGGCAGGCGGAGCTTTCTTT,CASSLGGAGGAFF
medium-sized,TRBJ1-1,TRBV20-1,.,16,TGCAGTGCCCGGCGGGGTAGGGTGGGGAGAGGCACTGAAGCTTTCTTT,CSARRGRVGRGTEAFF
medium-sized,TRBJ2-7,TRBV13,TRBD2,15,TGTGCCAGCAGCTCCTCCCCGACTAGCCTCTACGAGCAGTACTTC,CASSSSPTSLYEQYF
.,TRBJ2-5,TRBV6-5,TRBD2,16,TGTGCCAGCAGTCGACTAGCGGGAGAGGTCTCGGAGACCCAGTACTTC,CASSRLAGEVSETQYF
many,TRBJ1-6,TRBV20-1,.,13,TGCAGTGCTCAACCGGGGGGCCCCGGGCCCCTCCACTTT,CSAQPGGPGPLHF
medium-sized,TRBJ1-1,TRBV7-6,TRBD1,15,TGTGCCAGCAGCGTACACAGGGGCGGAGGGACTGAAGCTTTCTTT,CASSVHRGGGTEAFF
medium-sized,TRBJ2-6,TRBV19,.,14,TGTGCCAGTAGTAGAGGCTCTGGGGCCAACGTCCTGACTTTC,CASSRGSGANVLTF
medium-sized,TRBJ1-2,TRBV18,.,15,TGTGCCAGCTCACCCCAAACAAGGATATCCTATGGCTACACCTTC,CASSPQTRISYGYTF
few,TRBJ2-1,TRBV5-1,.,14,TGCGCCAGCACCCGAGACGTAACCTACAATGAGCAGTTCTTC,CASTRDVTYNEQFF
.,TRBJ2-7,TRBV28,.,12,TGTGCCAGCAGTCTACAGGGTTACGAGCAGTACTTC,CASSLQGYEQYF
medium-sized,TRBJ1-2,TRBV20-1,.,13,TGCAGTGCTAACCCCATGGGTTCCTATGGCTACACCTTC,CSANPMGSYGYTF
few,TRBJ2-7,TRBV28,.,14,TGTGCCAGCAGTTTATTCGCCAGGTCCTACGAGCAGTACTTC,CASSLFARSYEQYF
medium-sized,TRBJ2-3,TRBV11-1,.,15,TGTGCCAGCAGCCGTGTCCCGGGAGTCACAGATACGCAGTATTTT,CASSRVPGVTDTQYF
few,TRBJ1-2,TRBV7-2,.,13,TGTGCCAGCAGCTCTCGGACCGGGGAGGGCTACACCTTC,CASSSRTGEGYTF
.,TRBJ2-7,TRBV12-3/TRBV12-4,.,14,TGTGCCAGCAGCCGGGCAGGGCTTTCCTACGAGCAGTACTTC,CASSRAGLSYEQYF
many,TRBJ2-5,TRBV2,.,11,TGTGCCAGCACCCTACGGGAGACCCAGTACTTC,CASTLRETQYF
many,TRBJ2-7,TRBV7-8,.,13,TGTGCCAGCAGCCACGGGCCGGAGTACGAGCAGTACTTC,CASSHGPEYEQYF
.,TRBJ2-1,TRBV4-1,TRBD2,17,TGCGCCAGCAGCCAAGGATCTTGGCTAGCGGGAGACAATGAGCAGTTCTTC,CASSQGSWLAGDNEQFF
medium-sized,TRBJ2-1,TRBV20-1,.,13,TGCAGTGCTAGGGACTCGGGGTTCAATGAGCAGTTCTTC,CSARDSGFNEQFF
many,TRBJ1-1,TRBV7-2,TRBD1,16,TGTGCCAGCAGCAGGGACAGGGGGCGGGGGAACACTGAAGCTTTCTTT,CASSRDRGRGNTEAFF
.,TRBJ2-1,TRBV7-3,TRBD2,16,TGTGCCAGCAGCCTCCAGCGAGCGGGGGTCAGCAATGAGCAGTTCTTC,CASSLQRAGVSNEQFF
large,TRBJ1-5,TRBV12-3/TRBV12-4,TRBD1,15,TGTGCCAGCAGCTCCCGGACAGGTTACAATCAGCCCCAGCATTTT,CASSSRTGYNQPQHF
many,TRBJ2-2,TRBV10-3,TRBD1,15,TGTGCCATCAAGACCGGACAGGGGAACACCGGGGAGCTGTTTTTT,CAIKTGQGNTGELFF
many,TRBJ2-7,TRBV29-1,TRBD1,13,TGCAGCGTCCTCACCACCGGGACAGGCGAGCAGTACTTC,CSVLTTGTGEQYF